These 8 T cell receptor beta chains share one sample of origin, sequenced in a study of blood T cell repertoires in COVID-19. This table comes from immunoSEQ multiplex PCR, and its TCRdb copy is limited to in-frame clones, with some not included. Of 250,000 to 300,000 clones in the sample, about four fifths were seen once. Specimen: PBMCs or T cells enriched from blood (not recorded which). The receptors derive from a man aged 35 to 55 who had been exposed to COVID-19.

The rearrangement uses TRBV2 and TRBJ1-4, with 8 nucleotides matching TRBD1. Germline assignment: CDR1 SNHLY and CDR2 FYNNEI. The junction had 1 base not matched to a gene; V was cut back by 5 bases and J by 2 bases. The CDR3 length is 14 residues. CDR3 sequence reads: CASSNRGTNEKLFF. The DNA of the CDR3 is TGTGCCAGCAGTAACAGGGGGACTAATGAAAAACTGTTTTTT. The entire variable domain, with the rest obtained from reference TRBV2 and TRBJ1-4, is as follows: EPEVTQTPSHQVTQMGQEVILRCVPISNHLYFYWYRQILGQKVEFLVSFYNNEISEKSEIFDDQFSVERPDGSNFTLKIRSTKLEDSAMYFCASSNRGTNEKLFFGSGTQLSVL.

V is TRBV12-5 and J is TRBJ1-5; a weak D match, TRBD1 (5 bases). Germline assignment: CDR1 LGHNT and CDR2 FRNRAP. The CDR3 totals 16 residues. With 6 bases removed from V and 7 bases from J, the gap between germline ends came to 22 bases. The CDR3 DNA reads as TGTGCTAGTGGACTCACGCCGGGACTCGGACACCAGCCCCAGCATTTT. Its translation: CASGLTPGLGHQPQHF.

CDR3 sequence (DNA): TGTGCCTGCGCGAGGGTAGATAATTCACCCCTCCACTTT. Translation gives CACARVDNSPLHF. J is TRBJ1-6 and V is TRBV2; D uncertain. CDR1 and CDR2 (germline): SNHLY, FYNNEI. This CDR3 contains 13 residues. V lost 11 bases and J 5 bases, leaving 13 bases between the germline ends.

The V and J genes are TRBV6-5 and TRBJ2-1; 12 bases map to TRBD2. This CDR3 contains 14 residues. The germline V gene has CDR1 MNHEY and CDR2 SVGAGI. J gave up 9 bases and V 6 bases, and 6 bases lay outside the gene matches. CDR3 coding DNA: TGTGCCAGCAGGGGGACTAGCGGGTTCGGTGAGCAGTTCTTC. Translation gives CASRGTSGFGEQFF.

The chain employs TRBV5-1 and TRBJ2-1; no reliable D call. In germline, CDR1 is SGHRS, CDR2 YFSETQ. Trimming removed 5 bases from V and 6 bases from J, with 9 bases in between. This CDR3 region has 12 residues. DNA for the CDR3: TGCGCCAGCAGGAAAACGGGCAATGAGCAGTTCTTC. It translates to CASRKTGNEQFF. The entire variable domain, with the rest obtained from reference TRBV5-1 and TRBJ2-1, is as follows: KAGVTQTPRYLIKTRGQQVTLSCSPISGHRSVSWYQQTPGQGLQFLFEYFSETQRNKGNFPGRFSGRQFSNSRSEMNVSTLELGDSALYLCASRKTGNEQFFGPGTRLTVL.

V and J are TRBV24-1 and TRBJ1-5; a possible D gene is TRBD1 (6 bases). The CDR3 has 11 residues. Germline CDR1 is KGHDR and CDR2 is SFDVKD. Trimming cost V 10 bases and J 7 bases, with 10 bases left between them. CDR3 DNA: TGTGCCACTAGGGGGGGACAGCCCCAGCATTTT. Translating gives CATRGGQPQHF.

The genes are TRBV5-1 and TRBJ2-6; TRBD1 matches at 7 bases. CDR1 and CDR2 from the germline V gene are SGHRS and YFSETQ. Losses at the gene ends were 2 bases for V and 6 bases for J; bases not matched to a gene: 5. This CDR3 has 15 residues. The CDR3 is CASSFDRAVANVLTF. In DNA, the CDR3 is TGCGCCAGCAGCTTCGACAGGGCGGTGGCCAACGTCCTGACTTTC.

The J gene is TRBJ2-7, the V gene TRBV5-1; 10 nucleotides agree with TRBD1. CDR1 SGHRS and CDR2 YFSETQ come from the germline V gene. The CDR3 length is 16 residues. The ends lost 1 base at V and 7 bases at J; junction bases unmatched: 11. CDR3 sequence: CASSLTDRGTFGEQYF. For the CDR3, the DNA is TGCGCCAGCAGCTTGACGGACAGGGGGACTTTCGGTGAGCAGTACTTC.